The 20 T cell receptor beta chains given below trace back to one sample, sequenced in a study of Ad26.COV2.S vaccination and SARS-CoV-2 variants. Sequencing used immunoSEQ multiplex PCR; TCRdb keeps in-frame clones, though not all of them. The table records 300,000 to 400,000 clones, 75% to 90% of them present only once. Treatment given: some 20 received Ad26.COV2.S at low or high dose, single or two shots; about 5 received placebo; per-sample allocation not given. The samples were gathered on day 63 after the first injection of vaccine or placebo. This specimen consisted of peripheral blood, obtained in a trial of Ad26.COV2.S vaccine versus placebo. Receptors were obtained from a person between 18 and 59 years old who received the Ad26.COV2.S COVID-19 vaccine or a placebo.

This rearrangement joins TRBV18 to TRBJ2-1, with 8 bases lining up with TRBD2. CDR3 length: 16 residues. In germline, CDR1 is KGHSH, CDR2 LQKENI. The V segment lost 6 bases and the J segment 9 bases; nucleotides outside the gene matches: 16. The CDR3 loop reads CASSPALAGSRGEQFF. In DNA, the CDR3 is TGTGCCAGCTCTCCAGCGCTAGCGGGTTCCCGGGGTGAGCAGTTCTTC.

The rearrangement joins TRBV28 to TRBJ1-5; D is unresolved. The V gene's germline CDR1 is MDHEN and CDR2 SYDVKM. V was clipped by 2 bases and J by 4 bases, with 12 bases between them. CDR3 length equals 15 residues. In DNA form, the CDR3 reads TGTGCCAGCAGTTTAGGTTCGTGGTCTAATCAGCCCCAGCATTTT. Translation gives CASSLGSWSNQPQHF.

This chain joins TRBV4-3 and TRBJ2-7, with D possibly TRBD1 on 5 matching bases. Germline CDR1 reads LGHNA; CDR2 reads YSLEER. V shed 1 base and J shed 2 bases, with 12 bases lying between them. The CDR3 is made up of 15 amino acids. The CDR3 sequence: CASSQARGRAYEQYF. The CDR3 DNA follows: TGCGCCAGCAGCCAAGCTAGAGGCAGGGCCTACGAGCAGTACTTC.

The count of this clone is one. The chain carries TRBV30 and TRBJ1-1; D remains unclear. CDR3 length: 10 amino acids. Germline values: CDR1 GTSNPN, CDR2 SVGIG (reference sequence). Deletions cut 7 bases from V and 9 bases from J, with 12 bases between. The CDR3, as DNA: TGTGCCTCTGGTCGGAGTAAAGCTTTCTTT. Its protein is CASGRSKAFF.

A few counts support this clone. The V gene is TRBV4-3, the J gene TRBJ1-6; tentative D call: TRBD1 (5 bases). The CDR3 loop spans 19 amino acids. The ends were cut back, 4 bases at V and 4 bases at J, with 23 bases in the middle. Germline V gene data show CDR1 as LGHNA and CDR2 as YSLEER. The CDR3 here is CASSPREQAVGGYNSPLHF. DNA of the CDR3: TGCGCCAGCAGCCCCAGGGAACAGGCCGTTGGTGGATATAATTCACCCCTCCACTTT.

This chain joins TRBV9 and TRBJ2-7; the match to TRBD1 covers 11 bases. This CDR3 region has 15 residues. The V and J ends lost 0 bases and 2 bases, in that order; junction bases with no gene match: 1. The germline V gene has CDR1 SGDLS and CDR2 YYNGEE. CDR3 in amino acids: CASSVGGQGAYEQYF. CDR3 sequence (DNA): TGTGCCAGCAGCGTAGGGGGACAGGGGGCCTACGAGCAGTACTTC.

The chain links TRBV5-5 to TRBJ1-3; 7 bases are shared with TRBD1. CDR1 is SGHKS and CDR2 is YYEKEE in the germline V gene (reference sequence). The CDR3 is 16 residues long. V shed 2 bases and J 0 bases; nucleotides not matched to a gene: 5. The CDR3 bases are TGTGCCAGCAGCTTATGGACAGGACGCTCTGGAAACACCATATATTTT. Residues: CASSLWTGRSGNTIYF.

This clone was seen a few times. The genes are TRBV6-2 or TRBV6-3 and TRBJ2-2; no definite D call. CDR3 size: 14 residues. Per the germline V gene, CDR1 is MNHEY and CDR2 is SVGEGT. Trimming pared 2 bases from V and 5 bases from J, leaving 9 bases between. CDR3 bases: TGTGCCAGCAGTTACGACTCAGGAACCGGGGAGCTGTTTTTT. The encoded protein is CASSYDSGTGELFF.

This chain connects TRBV6-2 or TRBV6-3 to TRBJ2-3; 9 nucleotides match TRBD2. The ends lost 4 bases at V and 1 base at J; junction bases unmatched: 9. Germline CDR1 is MNHEY and CDR2 is SVGEGT. This CDR3 is 17 amino acids long. The CDR3 spells CASSWPVRGGRTDTQYF. The CDR3 nucleotides read TGTGCCAGCAGTTGGCCTGTGCGGGGGGGACGCACAGATACGCAGTATTTT.

The genes are TRBV12-3 or TRBV12-4 and TRBJ1-6; D unclear. V lost 0 bases and J 9 bases, leaving 6 bases between the germline ends. The CDR3 consists of 13 residues. CDR3 residues: CASSLALGSPLHF. CDR3 in DNA: TGTGCCAGCAGTTTAGCGCTGGGTTCACCCCTCCACTTT.

Points on this clone: The sample has other DNA sequences that encode this CDR3 too. The rearrangement joins TRBV7-2 to TRBJ2-5; perhaps D is TRBD1 or TRBD2 (5 bases each). The CDR3 runs 14 residues. The germline V gene encodes CDR1 SGHTA and CDR2 FQGNSA. The V gene lost 2 bases and the J gene lost 5 bases, with 12 bases spanning the gap. In nucleotides, the CDR3 is TGTGCCAGCAGCTTAATGGGGACCGAGGAGACCCAGTACTTC. It specifies CASSLMGTEETQYF.

This chain links TRBV7-8 with TRBJ1-5; D remains unclear. The CDR3 totals 13 residues. CDR1 is SGHVS and CDR2 is FQNEAQ in the germline V gene. V lost 1 base and J 5 bases, leaving 6 bases between the germline ends. CDR3 sequence reads: CASSLGMDQPQHF. In nucleotides, the CDR3 is TGTGCCAGCAGCTTAGGTATGGATCAGCCCCAGCATTTT.

This clone appeared once. This sequence joins TRBV7-2 and TRBJ1-2; D gene uncertain. Germline V lookup: CDR1 SGHTA, CDR2 FQGNSA. With 1 base removed from V and 8 bases from J, the gap between germline ends came to 14 bases. The CDR3 is made up of 14 amino acids. This CDR3 is CASSLGPGIDGYTF. The DNA of the CDR3 is TGTGCCAGCAGCTTAGGTCCGGGGATCGACGGCTACACCTTC.

This clone has just a few counts. This rearrangement joins TRBV24-1 to TRBJ2-5; a possible D gene is TRBD2 (5 bases). The germline CDR1 and CDR2 sequences are KGHDR and SFDVKD. The V and J ends lost 6 bases and 2 bases respectively, with 12 bases between them. This CDR3 has 14 amino acids. This chain's CDR3 is CATSMSGKQETQYF. CDR3 DNA sequence: TGTGCCACCAGTATGAGCGGAAAACAAGAGACCCAGTACTTC.

The chain joins TRBV5-1 to TRBJ2-6; no clear D. Germline CDR1 reads SGHRS; CDR2 reads YFSETQ. Trimming removed 0 bases at V and 2 bases at J, with 9 bases between. CDR3 length: 16 residues. CDR3 bases: TGCGCCAGCAGCTTGGGCAGTACCCCTGGGGCCAACGTCCTGACTTTC. Translated, it gives CASSLGSTPGANVLTF.

The rearrangement joins TRBV5-1 to TRBJ2-7, with 9 bases aligning to TRBD2. Germline values: CDR1 SGHRS, CDR2 YFSETQ. V was pared by 0 bases and J by 3 bases, with 7 bases of the junction left unmatched. The CDR3 is made up of 16 amino acids. The CDR3 sequence is CASSLVLAGQIYEQYF. The DNA of the CDR3 is TGCGCCAGCAGCTTGGTGCTAGCGGGGCAGATCTACGAGCAGTACTTC.

This rearrangement joins TRBV13 to TRBJ1-4; D is perhaps TRBD1 (5 bases). Germline CDR1 is PRHDT and CDR2 is FYEKMQ (reference sequence). The CDR3 has 15 amino acids. Deletions cut 5 bases from V and 7 bases from J, with 17 bases between. This CDR3 reads CASSKRAGGGEKLFF. The CDR3, as DNA: TGTGCCAGCAGCAAAAGGGCGGGGGGTGGTGAAAAACTGTTTTTT. Together with reference TRBV13 and TRBJ1-4, the CDR3 gives the full variable domain: AAGVIQSPRHLIKEKRETATLKCYPIPRHDTVYWYQQGPGQDPQFLISFYEKMQSDKGSIPDRFSAQQFSDYHSELNMSSLELGDSALYFCASSKRAGGGEKLFFGSGTQLSVL.

This clone occurred once. The chain uses TRBV2 and TRBJ2-3, with 9 bases matching TRBD1. Germline V lookup: CDR1 SNHLY, CDR2 FYNNEI. CDR3 length: 16 amino acids. After removal of 10 bases from V and 3 bases from J, the junction contained 14 bases not matched to a gene. This chain's CDR3 is CANPIGQGKVTDTQYF. CDR3 nucleotide sequence: TGTGCCAACCCGATCGGACAGGGGAAAGTGACAGATACGCAGTATTTT.

DNA of the CDR3: TGTGCCAGCAGCCCCGGGACTAGCGGGGACGAGCAGTACTTC. This translates into CASSPGTSGDEQYF. The J gene is TRBJ2-7, the V gene TRBV4-2; 13 positions agree with TRBD2. Germline values: CDR1 LGHNA, CDR2 YNFKEQ. CDR3 size: 14 residues. The trim removed 4 bases at V and 5 bases at J, leaving 2 bases unmatched.

V and J are TRBV7-8 and TRBJ1-1, with 8 bases identical to TRBD1. V trimming: 4 bases; J trimming: 0 bases; junction bases outside the gene matches: 7. There are 16 residues in the CDR3. Per the germline V gene, CDR1 is SGHVS and CDR2 is FQNEAQ. The CDR3 DNA reads as TGTGCCAGCAGCTCAAGCAGGGGGCCCGTGAACACTGAAGCTTTCTTT. This gives the protein CASSSSRGPVNTEAFF.